This is a list of T cell receptor beta chains from one sample in a study of technical replicates of blood from a few donors. The protocol was immunoSEQ multiplex PCR, while the TCRdb copy is restricted to in-frame clones and leaves out a portion. Among more than 90,000 clones, approximately 94% were seen once, and the ten largest hold 0.22%. Sequencing was done on a sample of T cells isolated from PBMCs. The source of these receptors is a human donor in good health. The CDR3 runs from the conserved cysteine through the conserved F or W. The order of the fields is J gene, V gene, CDR3 protein.

TRBJ2-1 TRBV27 CASSPLGLRAYNEQFF
TRBJ1-4 TRBV4-1 CASSRLTGGTNEKLFF
TRBJ2-5 TRBV15 CATSTPDSKLQETQYF
TRBJ2-7 TRBV4-2 CASSQQGGETPYEQYF
TRBJ1-2 TRBV6-5 CASRSNGGTGYGYTF
TRBJ1-2 TRBV5-4 CASSLDGGRANYGYTF
TRBJ2-4 TRBV2 CASSEGGLAGGWDIQYF
TRBJ1-3 TRBV6-5 CASSYSKRGKNTIYF
TRBJ2-7 TRBV28 CASSRGLAGGFSYEQYF
TRBJ2-1 TRBV19 CASSMGATDRGTYNEQFF
TRBJ1-2 TRBV28 CASSPWGQLNYGYTF
TRBJ2-1 TRBV7-8 CASSSPGLAYNEQFF
TRBJ2-7 TRBV5-1 CASSPGLGTGAYEQYF
TRBJ2-7 TRBV5-4 CASRRGQDSYEQYF
TRBJ2-2 TRBV7-9 CASSWGQGNTGELFF
TRBJ1-4 TRBV23-1 CASSQRNRADEKLFF
TRBJ1-2 TRBV19 CASSIALSGLYGYTF
TRBJ1-2 TRBV7-9 CASSLDLLGVNGYTF
TRBJ2-1 TRBV5-1 CASSFGGNNEQFF
TRBJ2-1 TRBV5-1 CASSLVVSNEQFF
TRBJ1-2 TRBV29-1 CSVEAGTGAGGYTF
TRBJ2-1 TRBV6-6 CASSSRGVGFYNEQFF
TRBJ2-3 TRBV9 CASSPRGSTPVYTQYF
TRBJ1-5 TRBV7-2 CASSFMPGQGYEPQHF
TRBJ2-1 TRBV27 CASSLGAGAVFEQFF
TRBJ2-5 TRBV19 CASSMVRIWAPETQYF
TRBJ2-4 TRBV12-2 CASRTLSLAKNIQYF
TRBJ2-7 TRBV4-2 CASSQDNADRGYEQYF
TRBJ2-5 TRBV6-5 CASTDTTGVEETQYF
TRBJ1-2 TRBV19 CASRAGQGLYGYTF
TRBJ2-7 TRBV2 CASRREGDEQYF
TRBJ2-7 TRBV30 CAWRDRSPYEQYF
TRBJ2-3 TRBV9 CASSAFGTSGGSTDTQYF
TRBJ2-1 TRBV20-1 CSARRWNEQFF
TRBJ2-1 TRBV5-1 CASSPLAGRHNEQFF
TRBJ2-3 TRBV5-5 CASSLYGTGGTDTQYF
TRBJ2-7 TRBV15 CATSNNLYEQYF
TRBJ2-5 TRBV28 CASSPRSGPYLETQYF
TRBJ1-1 TRBV2 CASSKGQGNTEAFF
TRBJ1-5 TRBV2 CASTARGLGGQPQHF
TRBJ2-7 TRBV4-2 CASSLTGADEQYF
TRBJ1-2 TRBV7-9 CASSLASGGGYGYTF
TRBJ2-7 TRBV6-5 CASSYLGRGQSEQYF
TRBJ2-7 TRBV4-2 CASSQDPVPGLAGASSYEQYF
TRBJ2-3 TRBV27 CASRTSTDTQYF
TRBJ2-1 TRBV27 CASSFNGGWGEQFF
TRBJ1-1 TRBV5-6 CASSLGRLTRGNTEAFF
TRBJ2-3 TRBV6-4 CASSDSIQGATPDTQYF
TRBJ2-7 TRBV5-1 CASSRRTSGTGEQYF
TRBJ2-7 TRBV2 CASRGGRGTYEQYF
TRBJ1-1 TRBV5-1 CASSFRQGGNTEAFF
TRBJ1-1 TRBV28 CASSLWTEWNTEAFF